This record concerns one T cell receptor beta chain sequence. The antigen remains unidentified. This sample stems from a study of cytomegalovirus exposure and HLA in healthy donors. Study results and caveats: The study listed roughly 160 cytomegalovirus-associated TCR beta chains.

PCR amplification relied on 60 Vbeta primers (plus 13 Jbeta primers). Sequenced by immunoSEQ multiplex PCR; TCRdb stores in-frame clones only, minus some. The table shows roughly 180,000 clones, with approximately 86% occurring only once. This CDR3 region has 18 residues. Trimming removed 0 bases from V and 0 bases from J; junction bases left unmatched: 7. CDR1 and CDR2 from the germline V gene are SGDLS and YYNGEE. This receptor was obtained from a male donor in good health and CMV-seronegative. The chain employs TRBV9 and TRBJ1-3; 9 nucleotides agree with TRBD1. Sequencing was performed on PBMCs. The CDR3 is CASSVGGTGPRSGNTIYF. CDR3 nucleotides: TGTGCCAGCAGCGTAGGAGGGACAGGGCCACGCTCTGGAAACACCATATATTTT.